The following is a T cell receptor (beta chain) sequence with its context. Its antigen is unidentified. The CDR3 spans 16 residues. Germline values: CDR1 MDHEN, CDR2 SYDVKM. Trimming took 5 bases from V and 5 from J, leaving 16 bases between them. This sample was included in a study of T cell responses to AZD1222 COVID-19 vaccine. The table came from immunoSEQ multiplex PCR; TCRdb's copy has only in-frame clones and leaves some out. The sample lists 150,000 to 200,000 clones; roughly 87% were seen once. The analysis combined second doses at about 4 or about 12 weeks. Study outcomes and limitations: Of the AZD1222 recipients, only five to seven were seropositive at baseline. Per reports, nearly half of all spike-specific TCRs target regions that are unmutated in variants. White British people made up most donors, females outnumbered males, and clonal diversity was possibly underestimated.

The chain links TRBV28 to TRBJ1-6; tentatively, D is TRBD1 (6 bases). This TCR came from an adult who received the AZD1222 COVID-19 vaccine. Here the sequenced sample was peripheral blood, taken 28 days after the second AZD1222 dose. CDR3 nucleotide sequence: TGTGCCAGCAGTCCCTGGAGGGGGGTGGATAATTCACCCCTCCACTTT. Translating gives CASSPWRGVDNSPLHF.